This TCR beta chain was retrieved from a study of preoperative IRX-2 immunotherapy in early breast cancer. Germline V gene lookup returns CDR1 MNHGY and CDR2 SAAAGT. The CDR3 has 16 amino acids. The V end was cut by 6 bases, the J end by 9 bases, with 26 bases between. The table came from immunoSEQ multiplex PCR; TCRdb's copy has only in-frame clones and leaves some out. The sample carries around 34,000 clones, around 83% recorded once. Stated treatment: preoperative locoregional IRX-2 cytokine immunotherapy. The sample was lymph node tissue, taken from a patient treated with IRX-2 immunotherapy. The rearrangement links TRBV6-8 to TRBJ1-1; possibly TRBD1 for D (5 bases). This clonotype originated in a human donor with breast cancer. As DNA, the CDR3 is TGTGCCAGCAGCCCCCCCGAATGGGTTGGGGGGGTTAAAGCTTTCTTT. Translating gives CASSPPEWVGGVKAFF.